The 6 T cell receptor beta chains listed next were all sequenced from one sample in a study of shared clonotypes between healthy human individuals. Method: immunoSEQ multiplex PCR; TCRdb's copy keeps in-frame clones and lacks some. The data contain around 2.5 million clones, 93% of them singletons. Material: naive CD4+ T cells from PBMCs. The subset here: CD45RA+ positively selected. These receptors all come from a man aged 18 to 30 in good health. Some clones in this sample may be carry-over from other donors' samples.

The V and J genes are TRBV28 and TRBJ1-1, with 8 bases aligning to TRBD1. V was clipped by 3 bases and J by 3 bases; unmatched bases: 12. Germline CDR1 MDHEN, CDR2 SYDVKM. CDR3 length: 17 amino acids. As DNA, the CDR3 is TGTGCCAGCAGTTTGGTCGGCAGGGGGCGATTCGACACTGAAGCTTTCTTT. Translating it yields CASSLVGRGRFDTEAFF.

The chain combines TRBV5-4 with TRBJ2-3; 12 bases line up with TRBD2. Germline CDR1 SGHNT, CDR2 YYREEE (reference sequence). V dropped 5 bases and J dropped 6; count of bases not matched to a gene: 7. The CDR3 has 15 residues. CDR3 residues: CASRGPLAGGDTQYF. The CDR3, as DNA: TGTGCCAGCAGGGGCCCTCTAGCGGGAGGGGATACGCAGTATTTT.

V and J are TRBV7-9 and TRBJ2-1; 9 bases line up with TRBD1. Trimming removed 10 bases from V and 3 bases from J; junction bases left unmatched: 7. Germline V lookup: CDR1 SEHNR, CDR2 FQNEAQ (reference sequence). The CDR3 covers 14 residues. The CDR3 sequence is CATLVTGGYNEQFF. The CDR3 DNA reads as TGTGCCACCCTTGTGACAGGGGGCTACAATGAGCAGTTCTTC.

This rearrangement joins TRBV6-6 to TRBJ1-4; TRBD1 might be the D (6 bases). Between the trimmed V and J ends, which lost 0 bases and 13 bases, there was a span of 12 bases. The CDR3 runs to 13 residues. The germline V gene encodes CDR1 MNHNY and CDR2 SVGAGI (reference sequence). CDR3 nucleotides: TGTGCCAGCAGTTACTCACCAGGGGAGTTACTGTTTTTT. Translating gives CASSYSPGELLFF.

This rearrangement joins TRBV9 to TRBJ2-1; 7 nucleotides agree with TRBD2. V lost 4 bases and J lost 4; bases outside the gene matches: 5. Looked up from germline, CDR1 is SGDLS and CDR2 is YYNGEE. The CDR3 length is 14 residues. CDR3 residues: CASSPWGGYNEQFF. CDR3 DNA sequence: TGTGCCAGCAGCCCATGGGGAGGGTACAATGAGCAGTTCTTC.

In DNA form, the CDR3 reads TGTGCCAGCAGCGTAGATTTCGGGAGGGGCTACGAGCAGTACTTC. Translation gives CASSVDFGRGYEQYF. The rearrangement uses TRBV9 and TRBJ2-7, with 8 nucleotides matching TRBD2. The CDR3 runs to 15 residues. CDR1 is SGDLS and CDR2 is YYNGEE in the germline V gene. Trimming took 0 bases from V and 3 from J; bases not matched to a gene: 5.